This T cell receptor beta chain was found in a study of T cells in women clearing cervical HPV infection. Across the whole study: Controls gave blood once infection was undetectable; cases at lesion identification. Only a few women had HLA typing results available. General study findings and limits: Controls had more TRBV6-7 (roughly 0.16%) than cases (approximately 0.11%). Combining TCR richness with V gene abundances gave 0.65 to 0.85 AUC.

Germline assignment: CDR1 MDHEN and CDR2 SYDVKM. The CDR3 runs to 15 residues. Trimming took off 7 bases at V and 6 bases at J, with 16 bases between the two ends. Here immunoSEQ multiplex PCR was the method, and the copy in TCRdb shows in-frame clones only, minus some. This sample's table has more than 20,000 clones. Notes on this clone: Its antigen is currently unknown. The read falls 3 residues short of the CDR3 end, and the missing part is taken from the germline J gene.

The TCR sequence derives from a woman between 18 and 70 years old with a cervical HPV16 infection that either progressed to CIN3+ or cleared (not recorded which). The sequenced material came from blood buffy coat. V usage is TRBV28 and J usage is TRBJ1-6; tentatively, D is TRBD1 (6 bases). CDR3 residues: CASTILQGSNSPLHF. CDR3 bases read: TGTGCCAGCACCATATTACAGGGTTCTAATTCACCC.